This T cell receptor beta chain originates from a study of OX40 agonist ivuxolimab in advanced cancers. Study overall: It was ivuxolimab, an agonistic anti-OX40 (CD134) antibody, that patients were treated with. Study-level results: Relatively little clonal expansion, among the lowest observed, appeared in partial responders at 0.1-3.0 mg/kg.

Germline V gives CDR1 MDHEN, CDR2 SYDVKM. Trimming removed 6 bases from V and 3 bases from J, with 15 bases in between. The CDR3 spans 15 residues. Regarding this clone: Its target is not known.

Sequenced by immunoSEQ multiplex PCR; TCRdb stores in-frame clones only, minus some. The table lists some 33,000 clones, more than 75% of them singletons. The chain combines TRBV28 with TRBJ2-1; perhaps TRBD1 as D (6 bases). Sequencing used CD4+ or CD8+ T cells sorted from blood, obtained in a trial of the OX40 agonist ivuxolimab. The source of this sequence is an adult with an advanced solid tumor such as melanoma, head and neck, liver or kidney cancer. CDR3 sequence reads: CASRPRDTIYNEQFF. The DNA of the CDR3 is TGTGCCAGCAGGCCACGGGACACCATCTACAATGAGCAGTTCTTC.